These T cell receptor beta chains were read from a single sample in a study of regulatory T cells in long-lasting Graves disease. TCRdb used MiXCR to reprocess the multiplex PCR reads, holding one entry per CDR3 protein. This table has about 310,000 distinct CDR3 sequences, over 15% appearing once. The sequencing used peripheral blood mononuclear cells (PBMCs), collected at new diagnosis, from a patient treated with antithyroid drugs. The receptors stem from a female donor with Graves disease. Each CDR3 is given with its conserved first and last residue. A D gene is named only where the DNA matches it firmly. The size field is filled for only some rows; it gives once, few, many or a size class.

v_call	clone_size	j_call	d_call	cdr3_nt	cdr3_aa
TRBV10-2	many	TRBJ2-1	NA	TGCGCCAGCAGTCCCTCGTTAAGGCGGGATGAGCAGTTCTTC	CASSPSLRRDEQFF
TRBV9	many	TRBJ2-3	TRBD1	TGTGCCAGCAGCGTAGGCCGACAGGGAGATACGCAGTATTTT	CASSVGRQGDTQYF
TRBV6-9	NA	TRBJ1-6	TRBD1	TGTGCCAGCAGTTACCCCCCGCGGGACAGGGCTTCACCCCTCCACTTT	CASSYPPRDRASPLHF
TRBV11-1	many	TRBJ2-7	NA	TGTGCCAGCAGCTTAGGACTCAGAAACTCCTACGAGCAGTACTTC	CASSLGLRNSYEQYF
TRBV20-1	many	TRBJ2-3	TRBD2	TGCAGTGCCCGGGGACTAGCGGGCACAGATACGCAGTATTTT	CSARGLAGTDTQYF
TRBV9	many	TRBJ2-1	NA	TGTGCCAGCAGCCTCACACACGTCCCCTACAATGAGCAGTTCTTC	CASSLTHVPYNEQFF
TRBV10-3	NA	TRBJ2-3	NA	TGTGCCATCAGTGACTCCACCTTCAGGGGGGCGCAGGAGGCAGATACGCAGTATTTT	CAISDSTFRGAQEADTQYF
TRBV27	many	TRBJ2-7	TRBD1	TGTGCCAGCAGTTTGAACAGGGGGCAGGTCGAGCAGTACTTC	CASSLNRGQVEQYF
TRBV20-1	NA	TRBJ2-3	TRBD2	TGCAGTGCTTCACCACTAGCGGGAGTATGGGATACGCAGTATTTT	CSASPLAGVWDTQYF
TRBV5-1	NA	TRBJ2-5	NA	TGCGCCAGCAGCTTGGAGGGGACAGAGACCCAGTACTTC	CASSLEGTETQYF
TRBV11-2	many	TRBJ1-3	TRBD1	TGTGCCAGCAGCTTCCCTACAGGGGCCGGAAACACCATATATTTT	CASSFPTGAGNTIYF
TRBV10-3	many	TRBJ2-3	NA	TGTGCCATCAGCGGGGGCGAGGAGAGCACAGATACGCAGTATTTT	CAISGGEESTDTQYF
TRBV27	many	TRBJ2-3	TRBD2	TGTGCCAGCAGTCACAGCGGGACTAGCGGCTCAGATACGCAGTATTTT	CASSHSGTSGSDTQYF
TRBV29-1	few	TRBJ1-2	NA	TGCAGTGGGTTGGAGTTGGGATCTGGCTACACCTTC	CSGLELGSGYTF
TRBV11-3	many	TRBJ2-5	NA	TGTGCCAGCAGTTTCGGACAACAAGAGACCCAGTACTTC	CASSFGQQETQYF
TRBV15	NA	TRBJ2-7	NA	TGTGCCACCAGCAGAGGCCCAGGGAGCTACGAGCAGTACTTC	CATSRGPGSYEQYF
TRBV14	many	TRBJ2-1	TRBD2	TGTGCCAGCAGAAGCCCTAGCGGGAATGAGCAGTTCTTC	CASRSPSGNEQFF
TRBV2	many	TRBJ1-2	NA	TGTGCCAGCAATAGGGGGGGCTATGGCTACACCTTC	CASNRGGYGYTF
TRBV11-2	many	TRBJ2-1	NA	TGTGCCAGCAGCTTGTCCCCCACGGGACTTTACTACAATGAGCAGTTCTTC	CASSLSPTGLYYNEQFF
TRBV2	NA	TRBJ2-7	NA	TGTGCCAGCAGTCGAATCGGGGAGCAGTACTTC	CASSRIGEQYF
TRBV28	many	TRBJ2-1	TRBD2	TGTGCCAGCAGTCCGCAGAGCGGGATAGTATACAATGAGCAGTTCTTC	CASSPQSGIVYNEQFF
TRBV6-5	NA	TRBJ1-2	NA	TGTGCCAGCAGTTACGGGGACTCCGGGGGCGATGGCTACACCTTC	CASSYGDSGGDGYTF
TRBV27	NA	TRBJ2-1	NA	TGTGCCAGCGGGCGGACGGGCGGCAGCTCCTACAATGAGCAGTTCTTC	CASGRTGGSSYNEQFF
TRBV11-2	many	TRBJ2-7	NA	TGTGCCAGCAGCCTCTGGACATTCTCGGCCTCCTACGAGCAGTACTTC	CASSLWTFSASYEQYF
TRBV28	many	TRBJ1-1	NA	TGTGCCAGCACCCCGGCGTCGAGTGGCACTGAAGCTTTCTTT	CASTPASSGTEAFF
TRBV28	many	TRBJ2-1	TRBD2	TGTGCCAGCAGTTTCGGCGGGAGGGACTCCTACAATGAGCAGTTCTTC	CASSFGGRDSYNEQFF
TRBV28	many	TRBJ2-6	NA	TGTGCCAGCAGTTTTGCAGGGCTTGGGGCCAACGTCCTGACTTTC	CASSFAGLGANVLTF
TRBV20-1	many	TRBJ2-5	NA	TGCAGTGCTGGGGGTTCGGGACTGCCTCTTAGGACCCAGTACTTC	CSAGGSGLPLRTQYF
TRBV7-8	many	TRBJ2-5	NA	TGTGCCAGCAGTAATAGGGGAGGAGAGACCCAGTACTTC	CASSNRGGETQYF
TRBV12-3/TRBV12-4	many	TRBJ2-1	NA	TGTGCCACCGAAAGGGACCGTCTAGGGCCACGGTTCTTC	CATERDRLGPRFF
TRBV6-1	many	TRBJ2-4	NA	TGTGCCAGCAGGGATAGAGGTCTCATTCAGTACTTC	CASRDRGLIQYF
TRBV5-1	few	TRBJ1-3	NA	TGCGCCAGCAGCTCTCTAGGGCAGGGCGCTGGAAACACCATATATTTT	CASSSLGQGAGNTIYF
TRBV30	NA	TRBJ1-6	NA	TGTGCCTGGCATGGACAGAGCAATAATTCACCCCTCCACTTT	CAWHGQSNNSPLHF
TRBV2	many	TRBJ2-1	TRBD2	TGTGCCAGCAGTACTCTAGCGGGAGGAATCAATGAGCAGTTCTTC	CASSTLAGGINEQFF
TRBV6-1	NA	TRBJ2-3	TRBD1	TGTGCCAGCAGTCACCTCAAGACAGGGCTCAAGACAGATACGCAGTATTTT	CASSHLKTGLKTDTQYF
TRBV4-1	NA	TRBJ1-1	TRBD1	TGCGCCAGCAGCCATCCGGGACAGGGGGCTTGGCGCACTGAAGCTTTCTTT	CASSHPGQGAWRTEAFF
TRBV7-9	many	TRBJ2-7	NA	TGTGCCAGCAGCGACCGGGACAACTCCTACGAGCAGTACTTC	CASSDRDNSYEQYF
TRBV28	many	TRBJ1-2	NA	TGTGCCAGCACCTCGGTAAGGGGTGGCTACACCTTC	CASTSVRGGYTF
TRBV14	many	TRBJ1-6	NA	TGTGCCAGCAGCCGAGCCGGCCATGGGCGGGGGCAATTGACCCTCCACTTT	CASSRAGHGRGQLTLHF
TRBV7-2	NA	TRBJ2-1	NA	TGTGCCAGCAGCTTAGACGGGGGGCGCTTCGAGTTCTTC	CASSLDGGRFEFF
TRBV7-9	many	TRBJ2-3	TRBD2	TGTGCCAGCAGCTTAGTTGGGACTAGCGGGAGCCATACCACAGATACGCAGTATTTT	CASSLVGTSGSHTTDTQYF
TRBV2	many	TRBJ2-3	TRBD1	TGTGCCAGCAGTCAACGACAGGGGATGGCAGATACGCAGTATTTT	CASSQRQGMADTQYF
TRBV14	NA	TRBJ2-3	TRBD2	TGTGCCAGCAGCTACGGGGGACTAGCGGGAGAGACAGATACGCAGTATTTT	CASSYGGLAGETDTQYF
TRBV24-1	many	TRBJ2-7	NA	TGTGCCACCAGTGCTCCCCTAGCGTCTGGGTCCTACGAGCAGTACTTC	CATSAPLASGSYEQYF
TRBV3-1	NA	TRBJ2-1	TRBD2	TGTGCCAGCAGCCAAGATGCAACTAGCGGGATAACCTACAATGAGCAGTTCTTC	CASSQDATSGITYNEQFF
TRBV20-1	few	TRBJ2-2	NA	TGCAGTGCTAGGAGCGCCAGTCCCGGGGAGCTGTTTTTT	CSARSASPGELFF
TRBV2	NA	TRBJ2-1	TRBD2	TGTGCCAGCAGTGGGCGGGGAGGGGCACCCGAGCAGTTCTTC	CASSGRGGAPEQFF
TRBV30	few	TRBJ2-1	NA	TGTGCCTGGAGGGGGGGGCGGGAGAGGTCCTACAATGAGCAGTTCTTC	CAWRGGRERSYNEQFF
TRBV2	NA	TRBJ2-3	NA	TGCGCCAGCAGCCTCCTGCCGGCACCGACCACAGATACGCAGTATTTT	CASSLLPAPTTDTQYF
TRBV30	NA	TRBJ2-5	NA	TGTGCCTGGGGATCCTCGGGCCTCCAAGGCACCCAGTACTTC	CAWGSSGLQGTQYF
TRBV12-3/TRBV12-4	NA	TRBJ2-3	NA	TGTGCCAGCAGTTTGTTGGGTAGCGGACGCACAGATACGCAGTATTTT	CASSLLGSGRTDTQYF
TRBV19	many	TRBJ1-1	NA	TGTGCCAGTAGCACACAGGGCCCAGGCACTGAAGCTTTCTTT	CASSTQGPGTEAFF
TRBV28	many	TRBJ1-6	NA	TGTGCCAGCAGTTACAGAATCAGCTCCTATAATTCACCCCTCCACTTT	CASSYRISSYNSPLHF
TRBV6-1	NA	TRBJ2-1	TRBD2	TGTGCCGGGGGGGGGGGGGGCTCCTACAATGAGCAGTTCTTC	CAGGGGGSYNEQFF
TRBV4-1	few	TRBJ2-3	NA	TGCGCCAGCAGCCCAGCCGGCGGGACACGCACAGATACGCAGTATTTT	CASSPAGGTRTDTQYF
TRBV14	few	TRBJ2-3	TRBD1	TGTGCCAGCAGCCGGGACAGGGGGTCAGATACGCAGTATTTT	CASSRDRGSDTQYF
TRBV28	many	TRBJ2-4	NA	TGTGCCAGCAGTCCAAGGGCCATTCAGTACTTC	CASSPRAIQYF
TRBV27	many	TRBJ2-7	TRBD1	TGTGCCAGCAGTTTGACAGGGGGCCGTTACGAGCAGTACTTC	CASSLTGGRYEQYF
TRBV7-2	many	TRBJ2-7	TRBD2	TGTGCCAGCAGCTTAGCGGCGGGAGCAAACGAGCAGTACTTC	CASSLAAGANEQYF
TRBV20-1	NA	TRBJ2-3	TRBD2	TGCAGTGCTAGTGGACTAGCGGTAGATACGCAGTATTTT	CSASGLAVDTQYF